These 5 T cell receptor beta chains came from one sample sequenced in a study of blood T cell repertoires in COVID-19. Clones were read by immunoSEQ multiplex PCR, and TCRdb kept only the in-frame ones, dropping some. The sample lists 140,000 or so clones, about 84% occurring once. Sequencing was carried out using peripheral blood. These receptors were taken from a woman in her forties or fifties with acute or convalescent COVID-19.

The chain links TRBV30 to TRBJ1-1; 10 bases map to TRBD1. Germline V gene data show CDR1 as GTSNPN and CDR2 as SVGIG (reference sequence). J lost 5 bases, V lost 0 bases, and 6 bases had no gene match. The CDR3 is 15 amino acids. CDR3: CAWSVRTGGRTEAFF. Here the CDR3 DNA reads TGTGCCTGGAGTGTACGGACAGGGGGTAGAACTGAAGCTTTCTTT.

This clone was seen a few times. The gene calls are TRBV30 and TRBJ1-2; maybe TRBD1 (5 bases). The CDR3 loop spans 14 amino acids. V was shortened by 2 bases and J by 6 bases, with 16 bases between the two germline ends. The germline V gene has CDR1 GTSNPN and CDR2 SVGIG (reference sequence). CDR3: CAWSSQGGAHGYTF. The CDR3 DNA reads TGTGCCTGGAGTTCCCAGGGCGGAGCTCATGGCTACACCTTC. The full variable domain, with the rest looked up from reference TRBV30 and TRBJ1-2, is SQTIHQWPATLVQPVGSPLSLECTVEGTSNPNLYWYRQAAGRGLQLLFYSVGIGQISSEVPQNLSASRPQDRQFILSSKKLLLSDSGFYLCAWSSQGGAHGYTFGSGTRLTVV.

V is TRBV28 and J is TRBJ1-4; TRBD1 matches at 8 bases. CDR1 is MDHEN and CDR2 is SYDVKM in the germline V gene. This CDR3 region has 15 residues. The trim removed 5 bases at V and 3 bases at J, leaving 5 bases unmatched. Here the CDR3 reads CASSPTGEPNEKLFF. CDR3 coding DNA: TGTGCCAGCAGTCCGACAGGGGAGCCTAATGAAAAACTGTTTTTT.

The CDR3 nucleotides are TGTGCCAGCGCCTACAAGGTTGGGCTTAGTGAAAAACTGTTTTTT. Translation: CASAYKVGLSEKLFF. This chain links TRBV6-5 with TRBJ1-4; no clear D gene. The CDR3 contains 15 residues. Per the germline V gene, CDR1 is MNHEY and CDR2 is SVGAGI. Trimming left V 8 bases short and J 7 bases short, with 20 bases between.

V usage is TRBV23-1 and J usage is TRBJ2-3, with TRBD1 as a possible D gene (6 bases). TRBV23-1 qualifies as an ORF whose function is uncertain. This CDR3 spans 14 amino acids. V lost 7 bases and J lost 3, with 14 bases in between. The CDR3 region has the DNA TGCGCCAGCACCCCCCAGGGGTTGACAGATACGCAGTATTTT. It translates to CASTPQGLTDTQYF.